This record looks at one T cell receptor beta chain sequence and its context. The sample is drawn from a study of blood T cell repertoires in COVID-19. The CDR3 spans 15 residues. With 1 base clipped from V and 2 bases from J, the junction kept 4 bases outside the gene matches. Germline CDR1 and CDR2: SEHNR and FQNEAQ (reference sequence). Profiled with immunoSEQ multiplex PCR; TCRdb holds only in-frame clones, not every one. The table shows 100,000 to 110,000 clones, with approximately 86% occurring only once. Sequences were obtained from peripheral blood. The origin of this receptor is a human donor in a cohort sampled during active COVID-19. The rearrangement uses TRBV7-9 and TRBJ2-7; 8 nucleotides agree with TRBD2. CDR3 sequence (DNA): TGTGCCAGCAGCTTAGTCCCGGGACTAGCCTACGAGCAGTACTTC. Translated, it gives CASSLVPGLAYEQYF.